The TCR beta chain under discussion was sequenced for a study of T cell responses to AZD1222 COVID-19 vaccine. The data were produced by immunoSEQ multiplex PCR, yet TCRdb's version contains in-frame clones alone and is incomplete. The data hold some 130,000 clones, with around 90% observed a single time. Germline assignment: CDR1 KGHSH and CDR2 LQKENI. Deletions cut 2 bases from V and 8 bases from J, with 18 bases between. This CDR3 comprises 15 residues. Samples with a second dose at about 4 or about 12 weeks were pooled together. As regards this clone: Its antigen is unknown.

General study findings and limits: With dominance at 160-218 and 743-854, vaccine-associated CD4 TCRs spanned spike. Donors were chiefly white British, with a greater number of females, and clonal diversity was perhaps underestimated. Of spike-specific TCRs, nearly half reportedly target regions left unmutated in variants.

V gene TRBV18 combines with J gene TRBJ1-1; D is perhaps TRBD1 (5 bases). The sequenced sample was peripheral blood, obtained 28 days after the second AZD1222 dose. This sequence was found in an adult who received the AZD1222 COVID-19 vaccine. The DNA of the CDR3 is TGTGCCAGCTCACCAAGGACCCCCCCCAGGGAAGAAGCTTTCTTT. Its protein is CASSPRTPPREEAFF.